This TCR beta chain comes out of a study of cytomegalovirus exposure and HLA in healthy donors. PCR used 60 Vbeta primers and 13 Jbeta primers. Clones were sequenced by immunoSEQ multiplex PCR, and TCRdb holds only the in-frame ones, with some missing. The repertoire holds about 120,000 clones, with 17% as singletons. Input material: PBMCs. The origin of this receptor is a female donor in good health and CMV-seropositive.

CDR3 DNA sequence: TGTGCCAGTAGTATAGTAGGAGCCCCCGGGCCCCAGCATTTT. Translation gives CASSIVGAPGPQHF. The chain has TRBV19 and TRBJ1-5; D remains ambiguous. The CDR3 extends over 14 amino acids. V lost 1 base and J 9 bases, leaving 13 bases between the germline ends. Germline V gives CDR1 LNHDA, CDR2 SQIVND (reference sequence).